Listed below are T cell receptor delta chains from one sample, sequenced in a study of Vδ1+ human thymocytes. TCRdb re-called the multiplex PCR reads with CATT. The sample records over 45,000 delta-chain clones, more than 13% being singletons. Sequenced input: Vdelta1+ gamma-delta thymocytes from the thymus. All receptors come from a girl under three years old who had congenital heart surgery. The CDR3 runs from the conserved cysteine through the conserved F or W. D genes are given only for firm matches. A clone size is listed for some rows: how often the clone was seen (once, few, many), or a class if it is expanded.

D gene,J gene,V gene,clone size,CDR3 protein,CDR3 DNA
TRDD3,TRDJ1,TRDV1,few,CALGEFRVDYWDTLGGAELIF,TGTGCTCTTGGGGAATTTCGGGTTGACTACTGGGATACGCTTGGGGGAGCGGAACTCATCTTT
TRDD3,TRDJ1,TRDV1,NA,CALGELPPKRTGGYPDKLIF,TGTGCTCTTGGGGAACTCCCTCCTAAGAGGACTGGGGGATACCCTGATAAACTCATCTTT
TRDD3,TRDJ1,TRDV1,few,CALGVSPFLPFVLGDTLDKLIF,TGTGCTCTTGGGGTCTCCCCCTTCCTTCCCTTTGTACTGGGGGATACGCTTGATAAACTCATCTTT
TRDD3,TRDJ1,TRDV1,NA,CALGERGLQLLGDYTDKLIF,TGTGCTCTTGGGGAACGGGGTCTTCAATTACTGGGGGACTACACCGATAAACTCATCTTT
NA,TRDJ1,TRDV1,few,CALGERTQTYCLGNHTDKLIF,TGTGCTCTTGGGGAACGAACGCAGACCTACTGCCTGGGCAACCACACCGATAAACTCATCTTT
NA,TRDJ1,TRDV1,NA,CALGVVGMGAYTDKLIF,TGTGCTCTTGGGGTGGTGGGGATGGGGGCGTACACCGATAAACTCATCTTT
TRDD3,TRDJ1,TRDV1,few,CALGELGLGDTRGKLIF,TGTGCTCTTGGGGAACTCGGACTGGGGGATACGCGGGGGAAACTCATCTTT
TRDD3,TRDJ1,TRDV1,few,CALGETVDALWYWGIRLRGDKLIF,TGTGCTCTTGGGGAAACAGTCGACGCACTTTGGTACTGGGGGATTCGGCTTAGAGGCGATAAACTCATCTTT
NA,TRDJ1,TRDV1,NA,CALGELELLVTLSYTDKLIF,TGTGCTCTTGGGGAACTAGAACTGCTAGTGACACTCTCGTACACCGATAAACTCATCTTT
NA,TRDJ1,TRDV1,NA,CALGEPTKKNRIPSPRYTDKLIF,TGTGCTCTTGGGGAACCCACGAAAAAAAATCGGATTCCTTCCCCGAGGTACACCGATAAACTCATCTTT
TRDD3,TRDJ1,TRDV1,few,CALGKPSSYWGTTDKLIF,TGTGCTCTTGGGAAACCTTCCTCCTACTGGGGGACCACCGATAAACTCATCTTT
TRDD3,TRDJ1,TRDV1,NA,CALGELPGGYTIDKLIF,TGTGCTCTTGGGGAACTCCCTGGGGGATACACTATCGATAAACTCATCTTT
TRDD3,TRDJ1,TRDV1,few,CALGEPPAFRKTSGGLYTDKLIF,TGTGCTCTTGGGGAGCCCCCGGCCTTTCGTAAAACGAGTGGGGGATTGTACACCGATAAACTCATCTTT
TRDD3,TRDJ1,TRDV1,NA,CALGEPLGRRTGGSEYTDKLIF,TGTGCTCTTGGGGAACCCCTGGGACGGCGTACTGGGGGATCAGAGTACACCGATAAACTCATCTTT
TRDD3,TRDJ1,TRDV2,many,CACDTRTGGYLPGKLIF,TGTGCCTGTGACACCCGTACTGGGGGATACCTACCGGGGAAACTCATCTTT
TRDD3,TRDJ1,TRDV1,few,CALGELRSYQGGTGGLYTDKLIF,TGTGCTCTTGGGGAACTCCGCTCCTACCAAGGGGGTACTGGGGGACTGTACACCGATAAACTCATCTTT
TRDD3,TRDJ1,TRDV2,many,CACDTDTGGAKLIF,TGTGCCTGTGACACCGACACTGGGGGTGCTAAACTCATCTTT
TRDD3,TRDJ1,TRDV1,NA,CALGVHDGDTPHTDKLIF,TGTGCTCTTGGGGTGCACGATGGGGATACGCCCCACACCGATAAACTCATCTTT
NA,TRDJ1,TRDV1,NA,CALGENFLKAFKLIF,TGTGCTCTTGGGGAGAATTTCCTAAAAGCTTTTAAACTCATCTTT
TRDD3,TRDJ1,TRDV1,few,CALGELGPTRRRLLGDKYTDKLIF,TGTGCTCTTGGGGAACTAGGGCCTACCCGACGACGGTTACTGGGGGATAAGTACACCGATAAACTCATCTTT
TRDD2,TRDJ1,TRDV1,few,CALGGPPSYCRTGFSYTDKLIF,TGTGCTCTTGGGGGCCCACCTTCCTACTGTCGTACTGGGTTTTCGTACACCGATAAACTCATCTTT
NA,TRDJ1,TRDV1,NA,CALGEPTSRDSADKLIF,TGTGCTCTTGGGGAACCGACTTCAAGAGATTCCGCCGATAAACTCATCTTT